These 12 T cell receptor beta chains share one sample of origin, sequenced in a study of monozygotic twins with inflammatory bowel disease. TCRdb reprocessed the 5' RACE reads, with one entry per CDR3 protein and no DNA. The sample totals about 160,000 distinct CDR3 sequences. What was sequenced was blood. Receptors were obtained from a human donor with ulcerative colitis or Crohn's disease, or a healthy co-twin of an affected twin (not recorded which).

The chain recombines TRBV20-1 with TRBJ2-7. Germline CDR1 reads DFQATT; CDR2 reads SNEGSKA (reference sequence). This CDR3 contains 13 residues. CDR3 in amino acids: CSAWADGVYEQYF.

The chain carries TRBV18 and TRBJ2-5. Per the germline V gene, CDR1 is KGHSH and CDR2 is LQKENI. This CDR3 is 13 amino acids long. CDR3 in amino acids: CASSPYNQETQYF.

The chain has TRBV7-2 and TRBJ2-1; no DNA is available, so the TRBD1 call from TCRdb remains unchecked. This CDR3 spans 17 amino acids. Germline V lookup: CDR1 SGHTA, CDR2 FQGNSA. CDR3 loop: CASSLVLERRFNNEQFF.

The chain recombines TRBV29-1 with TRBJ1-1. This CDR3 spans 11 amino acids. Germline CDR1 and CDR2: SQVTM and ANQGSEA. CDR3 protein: CSVEWLTEAFF.

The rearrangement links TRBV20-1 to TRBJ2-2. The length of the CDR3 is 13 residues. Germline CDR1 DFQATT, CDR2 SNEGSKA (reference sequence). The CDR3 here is CSARDLNTGELFF.

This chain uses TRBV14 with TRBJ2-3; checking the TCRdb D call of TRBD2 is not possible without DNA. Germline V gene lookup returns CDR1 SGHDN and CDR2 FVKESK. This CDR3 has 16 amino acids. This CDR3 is CASSQLAGGNTDTQYF.

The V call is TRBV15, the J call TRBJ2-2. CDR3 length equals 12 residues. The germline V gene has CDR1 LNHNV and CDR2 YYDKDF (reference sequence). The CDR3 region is CATKENTGELFF.

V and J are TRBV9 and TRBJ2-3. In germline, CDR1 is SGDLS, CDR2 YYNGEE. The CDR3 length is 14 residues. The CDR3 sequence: CDSSVRSRTDTQYF.

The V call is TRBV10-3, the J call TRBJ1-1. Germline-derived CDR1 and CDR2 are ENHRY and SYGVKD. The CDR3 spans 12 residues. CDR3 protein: CASWGRDTEAFF.

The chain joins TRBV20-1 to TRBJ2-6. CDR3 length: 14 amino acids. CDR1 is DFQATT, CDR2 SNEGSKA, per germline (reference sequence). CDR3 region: CSAMLSSGANVLTF.

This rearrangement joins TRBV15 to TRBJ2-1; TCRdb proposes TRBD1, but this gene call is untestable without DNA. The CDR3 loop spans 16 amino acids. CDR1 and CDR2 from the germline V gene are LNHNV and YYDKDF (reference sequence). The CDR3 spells CATSRTRDKIRKEQFF.

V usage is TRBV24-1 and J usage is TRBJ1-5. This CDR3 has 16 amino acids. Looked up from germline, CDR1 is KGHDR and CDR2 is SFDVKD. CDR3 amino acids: CATSDSIGERNQPQHF.